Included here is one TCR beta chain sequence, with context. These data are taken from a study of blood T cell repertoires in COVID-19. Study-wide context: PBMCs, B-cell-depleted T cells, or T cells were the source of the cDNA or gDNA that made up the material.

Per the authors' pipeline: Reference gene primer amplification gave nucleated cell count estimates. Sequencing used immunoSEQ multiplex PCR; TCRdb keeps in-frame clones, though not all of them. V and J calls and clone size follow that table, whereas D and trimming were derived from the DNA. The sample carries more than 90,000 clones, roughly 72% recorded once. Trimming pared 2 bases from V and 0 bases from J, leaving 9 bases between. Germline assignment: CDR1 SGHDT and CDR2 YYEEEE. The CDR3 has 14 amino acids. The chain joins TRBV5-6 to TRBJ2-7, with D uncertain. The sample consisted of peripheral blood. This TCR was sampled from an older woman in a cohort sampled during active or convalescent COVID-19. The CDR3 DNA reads TGTGCCAGCAGCTTTATACCAGGCTCCTACGAGCAGTACTTC. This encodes CASSFIPGSYEQYF. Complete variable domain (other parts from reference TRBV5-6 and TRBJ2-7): DAGVTQSPTHLIKTRGQQVTLRCSPKSGHDTVSWYQQALGQGPQFIFQYYEEEERQRGNFPDRFSGHQFPNYSSELNVNALLLGDSALYLCASSFIPGSYEQYFGPGTRLTVT.